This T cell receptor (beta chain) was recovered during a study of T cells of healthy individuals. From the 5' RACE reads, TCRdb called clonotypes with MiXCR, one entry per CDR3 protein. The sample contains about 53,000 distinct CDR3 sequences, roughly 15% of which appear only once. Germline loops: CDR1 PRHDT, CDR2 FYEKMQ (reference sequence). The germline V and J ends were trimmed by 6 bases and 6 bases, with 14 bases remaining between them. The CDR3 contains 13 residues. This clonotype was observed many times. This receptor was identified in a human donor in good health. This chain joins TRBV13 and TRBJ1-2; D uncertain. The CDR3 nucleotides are TGTGCCAGCAGACGAACCGGCTGGAATGGCTACACCTTC. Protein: CASRRTGWNGYTF. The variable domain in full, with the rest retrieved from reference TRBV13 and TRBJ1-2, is AAGVIQSPRHLIKEKRETATLKCYPIPRHDTVYWYQQGPGQDPQFLISFYEKMQSDKGSIPDRFSAQQFSDYHSELNMSSLELGDSALYFCASRRTGWNGYTFGSGTRLTVV.